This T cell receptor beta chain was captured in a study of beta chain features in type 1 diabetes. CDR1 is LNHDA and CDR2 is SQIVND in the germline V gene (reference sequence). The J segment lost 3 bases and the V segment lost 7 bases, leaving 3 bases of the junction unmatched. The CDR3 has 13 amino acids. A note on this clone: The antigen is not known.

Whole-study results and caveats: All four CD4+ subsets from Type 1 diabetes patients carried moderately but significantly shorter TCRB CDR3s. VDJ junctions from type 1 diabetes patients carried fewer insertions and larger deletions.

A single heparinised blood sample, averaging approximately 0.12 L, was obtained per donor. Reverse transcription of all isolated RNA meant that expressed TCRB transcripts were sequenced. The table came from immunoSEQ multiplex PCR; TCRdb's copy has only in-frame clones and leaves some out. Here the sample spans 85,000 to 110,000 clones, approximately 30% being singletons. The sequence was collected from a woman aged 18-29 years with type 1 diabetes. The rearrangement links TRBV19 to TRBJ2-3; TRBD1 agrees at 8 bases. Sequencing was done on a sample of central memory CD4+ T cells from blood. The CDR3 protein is CASNDRGTDTQYF. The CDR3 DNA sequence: TGTGCCAGTAACGACAGGGGAACAGATACGCAGTATTTT.